The source of this TCR beta chain is a study of control samples from healthy donors and cancer patients. The CDR3 runs to 15 residues. CDR1 and CDR2 (germline): SGHTA, FQGTGA. V dropped 5 bases and J dropped 1 base, with 13 bases sitting between them. Data came from immunoSEQ multiplex PCR; TCRdb stores just in-frame clones and leaves some out. The sample yields about 160,000 clones, 96% seen once. This TCR came from a woman between 25 and 40 years old in good health. The specimen sequenced was blood. J is TRBJ2-3 and V is TRBV7-3; a weak D match, TRBD1 (6 bases). CDR3 in amino acids: CASSPRQDGTDTQYF. The CDR3 DNA sequence: TGTGCCAGCAGCCCTCGACAGGATGGCACAGATACGCAGTATTTT.